This entry lists 6 T cell receptor beta chains sequenced from one sample in a study of blood T cell repertoires in COVID-19. The protocol was immunoSEQ multiplex PCR, while the TCRdb copy is restricted to in-frame clones and leaves out a portion. Counted here are tens of thousands of clones, around 81% occurring once; the ten biggest clones make up roughly 3.2%. Specimen: peripheral blood. The receptors stem from a middle-aged man with acute or convalescent COVID-19.

The chain recombines TRBV12-3 or TRBV12-4 with TRBJ1-1; D is perhaps TRBD1 (6 bases). Trimming took 3 bases from V and 9 from J, leaving 14 bases between them. The CDR3 length is 13 residues. This chain's CDR3 is CASSFRQDSQAFF. CDR3 coding DNA: TGTGCCAGCAGTTTTAGACAGGACAGTCAAGCTTTCTTT.

In its sample, this clone was seen once. The chain recombines TRBV5-4 with TRBJ1-2; D is uncertain. This CDR3 contains 15 residues. Trimming shortened V by 4 bases and J by 6 bases, and 19 bases separated the two germline ends. CDR1 is SGHNT and CDR2 is YYREEE in the germline V gene (reference sequence). In nucleotides, the CDR3 is TGTGCCAGCAGCCTTGATATAGCAGATCGGAATGGCTACACCTTC. It translates to CASSLDIADRNGYTF. The full variable domain, rest sourced from reference TRBV5-4 and TRBJ1-2, is ETGVTQSPTHLIKTRGQQVTLRCSSQSGHNTVSWYQQALGQGPQFIFQYYREEENGRGNFPPRFSGLQFPNYSSELNVNALELDDSALYLCASSLDIADRNGYTFGSGTRLTVV.

This clone was observed once. This chain links TRBV7-2 with TRBJ2-7; a weak D match, TRBD1 (5 bases). Germline assignment: CDR1 SGHTA and CDR2 FQGNSA. Trimming left V 1 base short and J 2 bases short, with 9 bases between. The CDR3 has 14 amino acids. The DNA for the CDR3 is TGTGCCAGCAGCTTAGGTGGCAGGGCCTACGAGCAGTACTTC. Protein: CASSLGGRAYEQYF. Full variable domain (remainder filled in from reference TRBV7-2 and TRBJ2-7): GAGVSQSPSNKVTEKGKDVELRCDPISGHTALYWYRQSLGQGLEFLIYFQGNSAPDKSGLPSDRFSAERTGGSVSTLTIQRTQQEDSAVYLCASSLGGRAYEQYFGPGTRLTVT.

The chain carries TRBV10-1 and TRBJ2-2; the match to TRBD2 covers 8 bases. This CDR3 region has 14 residues. V shed 11 bases, J shed 2 bases, and the junction held 7 bases outside the gene matches. Per the germline V gene, CDR1 is WNHNN and CDR2 is SYGVQD (reference sequence). This CDR3 is CASARGVNTGELFF. CDR3 nucleotides: TGCGCCTCCGCGCGGGGGGTCAACACCGGGGAGCTGTTTTTT.

This rearrangement joins TRBV3-1 (or the pseudogene TRBV3-2) to TRBJ2-1; D is possibly TRBD1 (6 bases). The CDR3 runs 13 residues. The V end lost 4 bases, the J end lost 11 bases, and 15 bases lay between the germline ends. Germline V lookup: CDR1 LGHDT, CDR2 YNNKEL (reference sequence). The CDR3 protein is CASSLNQGFKQFF. The CDR3 DNA follows: TGTGCCAGCAGCCTCAACCAGGGGTTTAAGCAGTTCTTC.

This chain joins TRBV28 and TRBJ1-6; D unclear. From germline, CDR1 is MDHEN and CDR2 SYDVKM. V lost 10 bases to trimming and J lost 3 bases, with 7 bases between them. CDR3 length: 12 amino acids. The CDR3 nucleotides read TGTGCCACCGGCGGCTATAATTCACCCCTCCACTTT. Its translation is CATGGYNSPLHF.